A single sample gave rise to the 2 T cell receptor beta chains below, sequenced in a study of Graves' ophthalmopathy and Graves' hyperthyroidism listed by TCRdb under 2018. TCRdb lists the instrument as Illumina HiSeq 2000. For repertoire sequencing, TCR beta CDR3 regions were amplified from RNA transcripts. The first round was an RT-PCR using HTBI primers with the Qiagen OneStep RT-PCR kit, and this first round was followed by a second-round multiplex PCR, then size selection and purification. The public reads were quality trimmed at Q25 with fastp and then assembled into clones with MiXCR by TCRdb, keeping productive beta chains. Merged by CDR3 protein, the rows form single entries marked with the most common genes and DNA. The sample contains some 370,000 distinct CDR3 sequences, about 18% of them found a single time. The top ten clonotypes cover around 2.4% of the sample. The sequencing input was peripheral blood. These receptor sequences come from an adult woman with stable Graves' hyperthyroidism.

This clonotype was counted many times. This chain joins TRBV2 and TRBJ1-1; maybe TRBD1 (5 bases). V dropped 8 bases and J dropped 2 bases, with 18 bases sitting between them. The germline V gene has CDR1 SNHLY and CDR2 FYNNEI. There are 15 residues in the CDR3. The CDR3 is CASARDWQGNTEAFF. CDR3 coding DNA: TGTGCCAGCGCCCGAGATTGGCAGGGAAACACTGAAGCTTTCTTT. Full variable domain (rest looked up from reference TRBV2 and TRBJ1-1): EPEVTQTPSHQVTQMGQEVILRCVPISNHLYFYWYRQILGQKVEFLVSFYNNEISEKSEIFDDQFSVERPDGSNFTLKIRSTKLEDSAMYFCASARDWQGNTEAFFGQGTRLTVV.

This clonotype was recorded only once. The CDR3 ends on some other residue instead of the conserved phenylalanine or tryptophan, so this is likely a read error. The chain couples TRBV6-1 to TRBJ2-4; 8 nucleotides line up with TRBD1. CDR1 and CDR2 (germline): MNHNS, SASEGT. CDR3 length: 19 amino acids. Trimming removed 0 bases from V and 1 base from J; junction bases left unmatched: 11. This chain's CDR3 is CASSEARGQEVGAKNIQYL. The DNA of the CDR3 is TGTGCCAGCAGTGAAGCGAGGGGACAGGAGGTCGGGGCCAAAAACATTCAGTACCTC.